These 14 T cell receptor beta chains were all obtained from the same sample, sequenced in a study of cytomegalovirus exposure and HLA in healthy donors. Amplification used 60 Vbeta primers and 13 Jbeta primers. TCRdb keeps only in-frame clones here, not all; method: immunoSEQ multiplex PCR. The table lists over 100,000 clones, about 70% of them singletons, with roughly 7.2% in the top ten. What was sequenced was PBMCs. Receptor source: a male donor in good health and CMV-seronegative.

V usage is TRBV29-1 and J usage is TRBJ2-3; TRBD2 matches at 10 bases. This CDR3 has 17 residues. Germline V CDR1 and CDR2: SQVTM, ANQGSEA. After removal of 2 bases from V and 2 bases from J, the junction contained 10 bases not matched to a gene. The CDR3 bases are TGCAGCGTTGAAAAATCCGGGACTAGCGTCTTCACAGATACGCAGTATTTT. Protein sequence: CSVEKSGTSVFTDTQYF.

The V call is TRBV5-4, the J call TRBJ2-7, with TRBD1 identical over 10 bases. Trimming took 2 bases from V and 4 from J; bases not matched to a gene: 6. Germline V gives CDR1 SGHNT, CDR2 YYREEE (reference sequence). The CDR3 is made up of 15 amino acids. This chain's CDR3 is CASSFETGGPYEQYF. CDR3 DNA sequence: TGTGCCAGCAGCTTCGAGACAGGGGGCCCGTACGAGCAGTACTTC. Based on the CDR3 plus reference TRBV5-4 and TRBJ2-7, the full variable domain is ETGVTQSPTHLIKTRGQQVTLRCSSQSGHNTVSWYQQALGQGPQFIFQYYREEENGRGNFPPRFSGLQFPNYSSELNVNALELDDSALYLCASSFETGGPYEQYFGPGTRLTVT.

This clone showed up just a few times. The rearrangement joins TRBV5-1 to TRBJ1-6; 9 bases map to TRBD1. Looked up from germline, CDR1 is SGHRS and CDR2 is YFSETQ. The V segment lost 0 bases and the J segment 7 bases; nucleotides outside the gene matches: 2. The CDR3 is made up of 15 amino acids. CDR3 sequence (DNA): TGCGCCAGCAGCTTGGACAGGGGGCCGAATTCACCCCTCCACTTT. Protein sequence: CASSLDRGPNSPLHF.

The chain carries TRBV19 and TRBJ2-7; D remains ambiguous. Per the germline V gene, CDR1 is LNHDA and CDR2 is SQIVND (reference sequence). V lost 7 bases, J lost 0 bases, and 13 bases lay in between. The CDR3 covers 14 residues. CDR3 region: CASKTQRSSYEQYF. The CDR3, as DNA: TGTGCCAGTAAAACCCAGAGGAGCTCCTACGAGCAGTACTTC.

The chain has TRBV28 and TRBJ2-4; 7 bases align to TRBD1. The CDR3 sequence is 16 residues long. V gave up 6 bases and J gave up 4 bases; unmatched junction bases: 12. In germline, CDR1 is MDHEN, CDR2 SYDVKM. Here the CDR3 reads CASSILGTAMKNIQYF. The CDR3 DNA sequence: TGTGCCAGCAGCATCCTCGGGACAGCGATGAAAAACATTCAGTACTTC.

This clone was picked up a small number of times. This rearrangement joins TRBV9 to TRBJ2-4; the D gene is possibly TRBD1 (6 bases). CDR3 size: 15 residues. V was shortened by 3 bases and J by 8 bases, with 18 bases between the two germline ends. Germline CDR1 is SGDLS and CDR2 is YYNGEE. In nucleotides, the CDR3 is TGTGCCAGCAGCGGAGAGGGGGTATTTGGGGACATTCAGTACTTC. This sequence encodes CASSGEGVFGDIQYF.

This clone appeared a few times. The chain recombines TRBV5-1 with TRBJ1-1, with D possibly TRBD1 on 5 matching bases. Germline lookup yields CDR1 SGHRS and CDR2 YFSETQ. This CDR3 has 14 amino acids. V was clipped by 5 bases and J by 0 bases, with 11 bases between them. The CDR3, as DNA: TGCGCCAGCAGGGGGGGGAGGATGAACACTGAAGCTTTCTTT. The encoded protein is CASRGGRMNTEAFF.

The chain links TRBV19 to TRBJ2-3; 7 positions match TRBD2. V lost 5 bases to trimming and J lost 3 bases; unmatched junction nucleotides: 8. Germline V gene lookup returns CDR1 LNHDA and CDR2 SQIVND (reference sequence). The CDR3 is made up of 15 amino acids. The CDR3 region is CASSFGGRGTDTQYF. CDR3 DNA: TGTGCCAGTAGTTTCGGCGGGAGAGGGACAGATACGCAGTATTTT.

V usage is TRBV30 and J usage is TRBJ1-6; 7 bases are shared with TRBD1. J gave up 3 bases and V 5 bases, and 1 base lay outside the gene matches. The CDR3 totals 13 residues. CDR1 GTSNPN and CDR2 SVGIG come from the germline V gene (reference sequence). CDR3 in amino acids: CAWGQVYNSPLHF. The CDR3, as DNA: TGTGCCTGGGGACAGGTCTATAATTCACCCCTCCACTTT.

The chain links TRBV27 to TRBJ2-1; D is perhaps TRBD2 (6 bases). Germline lookup yields CDR1 MNHEY and CDR2 SMNVEV (reference sequence). Trimming shortened V by 3 bases and J by 7 bases, and 16 bases separated the two germline ends. There are 15 residues in the CDR3. In nucleotides, the CDR3 is TGTGCCAGCAGTTTTACGCGGGGCGGCGGGAATGAGCAGTTCTTC. Its protein product is CASSFTRGGGNEQFF.

The chain couples TRBV2 to TRBJ2-2, with D possibly matching TRBD2 (6 bases). The V and J ends lost 6 bases and 7 bases respectively, with 6 bases between them. CDR1 is SNHLY and CDR2 is FYNNEI in the germline V gene. This CDR3 is 11 amino acids long. CDR3 sequence reads: CASRGGGELFF. Written as DNA, the CDR3 is TGTGCCAGCAGGGGGGGCGGGGAGCTGTTTTTT.

The gene calls are TRBV11-2 and TRBJ1-6; D is unclear. In germline, CDR1 is SGHAT, CDR2 FQNNGV. The CDR3 totals 15 residues. V lost 3 bases and J 7 bases, leaving 13 bases between the germline ends. The CDR3 here is CASSFFGGENSPLHF. CDR3 DNA sequence: TGTGCCAGCAGCTTCTTCGGAGGCGAGAATTCACCCCTCCACTTT.

V usage is TRBV27 and J usage is TRBJ1-2, with 8 nucleotides matching TRBD1. With 6 bases clipped from V and 5 bases from J, the junction kept 5 bases outside the gene matches. The CDR3 has 13 amino acids. The germline CDR1 and CDR2 sequences are MNHEY and SMNVEV (reference sequence). The CDR3 protein is CASSSDRAYGYTF. As DNA, the CDR3 is TGTGCCAGCAGCTCGGACAGGGCTTATGGCTACACCTTC.

The chain has TRBV9 and TRBJ2-7; 9 nucleotides align to TRBD1. The CDR3 runs to 15 residues. V was clipped by 4 bases and J by 0 bases; unmatched bases: 5. Germline lookup yields CDR1 SGDLS and CDR2 YYNGEE. Here the CDR3 reads CASSPRTGVSYEQYF. DNA for the CDR3: TGTGCCAGCAGCCCCCGGACAGGGGTCTCCTACGAGCAGTACTTC. The full variable domain, with the rest looked up from reference TRBV9 and TRBJ2-7, is DSGVTQTPKHLITATGQRVTLRCSPRSGDLSVYWYQQSLDQGLQFLIQYYNGEERAKGNILERFSAQQFPDLHSELNLSSLELGDSALYFCASSPRTGVSYEQYFGPGTRLTVT.